The rows below give T cell receptor beta chains drawn from one sample of a study of CD8 T cells in ankylosing spondylitis. TCRdb reprocessed the 5' RACE reads via MiXCR and lists one record per CDR3 protein. The table records around 490,000 distinct CDR3 sequences, less than 6% of them present only once. Sequences were obtained from blood, either unsorted or a sorted T cell fraction (not recorded which). These receptors were taken from a male donor with ankylosing spondylitis. Both conserved end residues are part of each CDR3. The D gene is left open where the match is weak. The size entry is marked missing in some rows and otherwise reads once, few, many or a size class.

TRBV6-5,TRBD2,TRBJ2-3,many,18,TGTGCCAGCAGTTACGGGGGGTCGCGGGAGGAGTTTCCAGATACGCAGTATTTT,CASSYGGSREEFPDTQYF
TRBV20-1,NA,TRBJ2-1,many,13,TGCAGTGCTACCTCGAACAACTACAATGAGCAGTTCTTC,CSATSNNYNEQFF
TRBV5-1,NA,TRBJ2-7,many,16,TGCGCCAGCACCCTACGGCGTCAGGGTGGTTCCTACGAGCAGTACTTC,CASTLRRQGGSYEQYF
TRBV19,TRBD1,TRBJ2-7,NA,15,TGTGCCAGTAGCACGGGACAGGGAAGAGCCTACGAGCAGTACTTC,CASSTGQGRAYEQYF
TRBV5-1,TRBD2,TRBJ2-1,many,14,TGCGCCAGTAAAGCGGGGGGGCTCTACAATGAGCAGTTCTTC,CASKAGGLYNEQFF
TRBV2,TRBD2,TRBJ2-3,NA,14,TGTGCCAGCAGTGGACTAGCCCTCACAGATACGCAGTATTTT,CASSGLALTDTQYF
TRBV11-2,NA,TRBJ1-2,many,13,TGTGCCAGCAGCTGGGTACAGGGTTATGGCTACACCTTC,CASSWVQGYGYTF
TRBV4-3,TRBD1,TRBJ2-1,many,15,TGCGCCAGCAGCCACCGGACAGGGTACTACAATGAGCAGTTCTTC,CASSHRTGYYNEQFF
TRBV7-9,NA,TRBJ1-1,many,15,TGTGCCAGCCGGTCCAAGGGCCTAAGGGACACTGAAGCTTTCTTT,CASRSKGLRDTEAFF
TRBV20-1,NA,TRBJ1-2,many,13,TGCAGTGCCCTTCAGGGAGCCCGGGGTGGCTACACCTTC,CSALQGARGGYTF
TRBV20-1,TRBD1,TRBJ1-2,many,12,TGCAGTGCCAGGACAGGGGAATATGGCTACACCTTC,CSARTGEYGYTF
TRBV6-1,NA,TRBJ1-4,NA,11,TGTGCCAGCAGTAAAGATGAAAAACTGTTTTTT,CASSKDEKLFF
TRBV12-3/TRBV12-4,NA,TRBJ2-7,many,16,TGTGCCAGCAGTTTAACGCAGGGGCCTTTCTCCTACGAGCAGTACTTC,CASSLTQGPFSYEQYF
TRBV5-1,NA,TRBJ1-5,many,13,TGTGCCAGCAGTTTGGGAGATAATCAGCCCCAGCATTTT,CASSLGDNQPQHF
TRBV12-3/TRBV12-4,TRBD1,TRBJ2-7,many,15,TGTGCCAGCAGTCCGACCTCGGGACAGACCTACGAGCAGTACTTC,CASSPTSGQTYEQYF
TRBV13,NA,TRBJ2-7,few,16,TGTGCCAGCAGCCCTCCGGTCCCTCGCCCCACCTACGAGCAGTACTTC,CASSPPVPRPTYEQYF
TRBV5-1,NA,TRBJ2-3,many,15,TGCGCCAGCAGCTTGGGTCCGCAGGGCACAGATACGCAGTATTTT,CASSLGPQGTDTQYF
TRBV7-9,NA,TRBJ2-7,NA,15,TGTGCCAGCAGCTTAGTGCCGGGGACGGCGTACGAGCAGTACTTC,CASSLVPGTAYEQYF
TRBV9,NA,TRBJ2-2,many,17,TGTGCCAGCAGCGTTACGCCAGACCTCGAGAACACCGGGGAGCTGTTTTTT,CASSVTPDLENTGELFF
TRBV20-1,NA,TRBJ1-1,many,15,TGCAGTGCTAGGCTCACTAAGGGAACGGGCACTGAAGCTTTCTTT,CSARLTKGTGTEAFF
TRBV5-1,TRBD2,TRBJ2-3,NA,17,TGCGCCAGCAGCCAGGGGGCTAGCGGGAGTTTAACAGATACGCAGTATTTT,CASSQGASGSLTDTQYF
TRBV20-1,NA,TRBJ2-2,many,13,TGCAGTGCCCCTGACTCCGACACCGGGGAGCTGTTTTTT,CSAPDSDTGELFF
TRBV5-1,NA,TRBJ2-7,many,15,TGCGCCAGCAGCGATATGACAGCATCCTCCTACGAGCAGTACTTC,CASSDMTASSYEQYF